This T cell receptor beta chain appears in the sequencing data of a study of cytomegalovirus exposure and HLA in healthy donors. V lost 5 bases and J lost 2; bases outside the gene matches: 9. This CDR3 comprises 16 residues. Germline assignment: CDR1 MDHEN and CDR2 SYDVKM. Both 60 Vbeta primers and 13 Jbeta primers went into the PCR. Data came from immunoSEQ multiplex PCR; TCRdb stores just in-frame clones and leaves some out. The sample lists 95,000 to 120,000 clones; about 61% were seen once. Sequences were obtained from PBMCs. The chain joins TRBV28 to TRBJ2-5; 9 bases fit TRBD2. This TCR was sampled from a man aged 18-30 years in good health and CMV-seropositive. The CDR3 DNA sequence: TGTGCCAGCAGTCTACCAGCGGGGGGTGGGCAAGAGACCCAGTACTTC. This sequence encodes CASSLPAGGGQETQYF.